This TCR beta chain was sequenced during a study of early T cells in non-severe SARS-CoV-2 infection (dated by TCRdb to the early 2020s). A note on the overall study: Because TCR sequencing was done on bulk RNA from unsorted whole blood, the alpha and beta chains could not be paired.

Library construction relied on 5' RACE. The data were produced on a NextSeq 500. The TCR library protocol attached unique molecular identifiers to individual cDNA molecules to correct for sequencing error and PCR bias. Both TCR alpha and beta chains were sequenced, and tight co-correlation was observed between alpha and beta sequence abundances in each sample. On the authors' methods: Decombinator V4 was used to annotate TCR sequences for V gene, J gene and CDR3. TCRs were defined as expanded if a significant change between any two time points was detected under a Poisson model with p below 0.0001. TCR abundances were normalised to the total number of TCRs sequenced in each sample and reported as counts per million. TRAV1-2 paired with TRAJ12, TRAJ20 or TRAJ33 defined MAIT TCRs, while TRAV10 paired with TRAJ18 defined iNKT TCRs. VDJdb, accessed 1 November 2021, was searched for CMV, EBV and SARS-CoV-2 annotated TCRs, excluding TCRs annotated for multiple antigens. TCRdb reprocessed the public reads (quality trimming at Q25 with fastp, clone calling with MiXCR) and kept in-frame beta chains. Identical CDR3 proteins give one entry, which carries the most common genes and DNA. The V and J calls and clone size come from TCRdb's table, not from the authors' own analysis. Here the sample has about 77,000 distinct CDR3 sequences; 8.5% to 10% occur a single time. Of the sample, nearly 5% falls within the top ten clones.

A case-control design nested within a healthcare worker cohort in London, UK, was used, with weekly nasopharyngeal swab PCR tests and blood sampling performed. Healthcare workers were recruited during the week of the UK lockdown, between 23 and 31 March 2020, and followed weekly for up to 16 weeks. For this clonotype: No antigen is known for it. Per-base quality was not reported, and no clone a single base away is much larger than it.

The CDR3 goes from the cysteine to the phenylalanine over 16 residues. Of the read, only the CDR3 DNA is kept; its 48 bases are in frame from base 1. V is pruned by 1 base and J by 4 bases, leaving 10 bases of the junction without a gene match. Via the germline V gene, CDR1 is SQVTM and CDR2 ANQGSEA. On the study overall, not on this receptor specifically: Matching against VDJdb was skewed toward anti-spike CD8 responses, likely underestimated virus-specific expansions, and missed private and CD4 specificities.

The chain couples TRBV29-1 to TRBJ2-3; 8 junctional bases match TRBD1. Source material: whole blood. This TCR came from an adult who was a healthcare worker with PCR-confirmed SARS-CoV-2 infection or an uninfected control (not recorded which). The CDR3 region: CSVEALGTGGPDTQYF. The DNA sequence is given as TGCAGCGTTGAAGCGCTAGGGACAGGAGGCCCAGATACGCAGTATTTT.